Below are 8 T cell receptor beta chains sequenced from a single sample in a study of blood T cells in healthy people across ages. Combining a sample-barcoded 5' primer with a J-beta primer mix, a second PCR ran for roughly 7 to 12 cycles. A single record per CDR3 protein comes from TCRdb applying MiXCR to the 5' RACE reads. This sample has some 1.8 million distinct CDR3 sequences; about 39% occur once, and the top ten carry 20% to 25%. The source material was blood. These receptors were taken from a human donor in good health.

This clonotype was picked up a small number of times. V usage is TRBV14 and J usage is TRBJ2-4; TRBD1 agrees at 7 bases. This CDR3 has 16 residues. CDR1 is SGHDN, CDR2 FVKESK, per germline. V shed 7 bases and J 5 bases; nucleotides not matched to a gene: 14. CDR3 residues: CASTTLQGSSENIQYF. As DNA, the CDR3 is TGTGCCAGCACCACATTACAGGGGTCATCGGAAAACATTCAGTACTTC.

This clonotype occurred a few times. This sequence joins TRBV7-2 and TRBJ2-7; a possible D gene is TRBD2 (6 bases). Trimming stripped 1 base from V and 7 bases from J, with 14 bases between. The V gene's germline CDR1 is SGHTA and CDR2 FQGNSA. The CDR3 is made up of 14 amino acids. DNA for the CDR3: TGTGCCAGCAGCTTAGTCGGGGGTACGGGTGAGCAGTACTTC. This codes for CASSLVGGTGEQYF.

This clonotype was observed a handful of times. V gene TRBV30 combines with J gene TRBJ1-5, with TRBD1 matching over 7 bases. This CDR3 has 13 residues. CDR1 GTSNPN and CDR2 SVGIG come from the germline V gene (reference sequence). The trim removed 3 bases at V and 9 bases at J, leaving 8 bases unmatched. CDR3 bases: TGTGCCTGGAGCGGAAGACAGGGCCGGCCCCAGCATTTT. This gives the protein CAWSGRQGRPQHF. The full variable domain, in which reference TRBV30 and TRBJ1-5 provide the parts outside the CDR3, is SQTIHQWPATLVQPVGSPLSLECTVEGTSNPNLYWYRQAAGRGLQLLFYSVGIGQISSEVPQNLSASRPQDRQFILSSKKLLLSDSGFYLCAWSGRQGRPQHFGDGTRLSIL.

In this sample, this clonotype turned up a few times. The chain carries TRBV29-1 and TRBJ2-2; TRBD1 matches 8 bases. Germline CDR1 SQVTM, CDR2 ANQGSEA. The CDR3 is 14 residues long. The trim removed 5 bases at V and 3 bases at J, leaving 5 bases unmatched. CDR3: CSVSDRAYTGELFF. CDR3 DNA sequence: TGCAGCGTTTCGGACAGGGCGTACACCGGGGAGCTGTTTTTT.

This clonotype was seen only a few times. The rearrangement links TRBV7-2 to TRBJ1-1; D is ambiguous. CDR1 and CDR2 from the germline V gene are SGHTA and FQGNSA. This CDR3 region has 17 residues. Trimming left V 3 bases short and J 1 base short, with 18 bases between. The CDR3 DNA is TGTGCCAGCAGCTTTTTTCGCAACACCCATCAGAACACTGAAGCTTTCTTT. It yields the protein CASSFFRNTHQNTEAFF.

The chain links TRBV5-1 to TRBJ2-5; D uncertain. The J call is doubtful: the DNA matches TRBJ2-7 better. This CDR3 has 14 amino acids. In germline, CDR1 is SGHRS, CDR2 YFSETQ. CDR3 sequence reads: CASSEGPSLYEQYF. For the CDR3, the DNA is TGCGCCAGCAGCGAAGGACCTTCTTTGTACGAGCAGTACTTC.

V and J are TRBV4-1 and TRBJ2-7; 7 bases agree with TRBD1. The J call may be wrong; the DNA end is better matched by TRBJ2-5. CDR3 length equals 15 residues. CDR1 and CDR2 (germline): MGHRA, YSYEKL. The CDR3 sequence is CASSPYLQGQETQYF. The CDR3 DNA reads as TGCGCCAGCAGCCCCTATTTACAGGGGCAAGAGACCCAGTACTTC.

This clonotype was seen repeatedly, ten times or more. The chain joins TRBV6-1 to TRBJ2-1; 9 nucleotides agree with TRBD2. Germline CDR1 MNHNS, CDR2 SASEGT. The CDR3 sequence is 14 residues long. Germline trimming cut 4 bases from V and 9 bases from J; bases unmatched to any gene: 7. The CDR3 is CASSGAGGPSEQFF. The CDR3 bases are TGTGCCAGCAGTGGGGCGGGGGGGCCGAGTGAGCAGTTCTTC.